This section outlines one T cell receptor beta chain sequence together with its context. What it binds is unknown. This entry belongs to a study of cytomegalovirus exposure and HLA in healthy donors. Study outcomes and limitations: Immune exposure information available was restricted to CMV serostatus. In a later analysis, at a false discovery rate of 0.05, over 15,000 TCR beta sequences matched HLA alleles. Accurate prediction of most subjects' HLA-A and HLA-B alleles from TCR beta sequences was reported. The study found most TCR sequences rare, yet found some public TCRs in many donors.

Use of 60 Vbeta and 13 Jbeta primers characterized the PCR. Only in-frame clones appear in the TCRdb table, and some are missing; sequencing was by immunoSEQ multiplex PCR. The table lists some 80,000 clones, over 75% of them singletons. Germline trimming cut 6 bases from V and 0 bases from J; bases unmatched to any gene: 16. Germline V gene data show CDR1 as LNHDA and CDR2 as SQIVND (reference sequence). The CDR3 runs 20 residues. This receptor was obtained from a human donor in good health. The sequencing sample was made of PBMCs. The chain is built from TRBV19 and TRBJ1-5, with 11 nucleotides matching TRBD1. CDR3 amino acids: CASSLNLRTGGRYSNQPQHF. CDR3 sequence (DNA): TGTGCCAGTAGCCTAAATTTACGGACAGGGGGCCGGTATAGCAATCAGCCCCAGCATTTT.